The 19 T cell receptor beta chains below all came from one sample that was sequenced in a study of cytomegalovirus exposure and HLA in healthy donors. PCR employed 60 Vbeta and 13 Jbeta primers. Assay used: immunoSEQ multiplex PCR; TCRdb lists only in-frame clones, some missing. The profile shows about 120,000 clones, about two thirds of them singletons. Sequencing used PBMCs. The receptors shown here come from a man under 40 in good health and CMV-seropositive.

The V call is TRBV6-4, the J call TRBJ1-2, with D tentatively TRBD1 (5 bases). V lost 8 bases, J lost 4 bases, and 17 bases lay in between. Germline V gene data show CDR1 as MRHNA and CDR2 as SNTAGT. This CDR3 has 14 amino acids. CDR3 loop: CASRIGEGPYGYTF. CDR3 DNA: TGTGCCAGCCGTATCGGGGAGGGGCCCTATGGCTACACCTTC.

This chain connects TRBV28 to TRBJ1-5; TRBD1 is a possible D gene (6 bases). Germline assignment: CDR1 MDHEN and CDR2 SYDVKM. V lost 10 bases, J lost 6 bases, and 13 bases lay in between. The CDR3 is 12 amino acids. CDR3 bases: TGTGCCACCGACAGGCTTAGTCAGCCCCAGCATTTT. Protein sequence: CATDRLSQPQHF.

CDR3 bases: TGTGCCAGCTCGACTAGCACAGATACGCAGTATTTT. This encodes CASSTSTDTQYF. The genes are TRBV18 and TRBJ2-3, with D uncertain. Between the trimmed V and J ends, which lost 6 bases and 0 bases, there was a span of 4 bases. CDR3 length: 12 amino acids. Germline lookup yields CDR1 KGHSH and CDR2 LQKENI.

This rearrangement joins TRBV7-2 to TRBJ2-1; TRBD2 aligns across 8 bases. The CDR3 spans 16 residues. With V trimmed by 4 bases and J by 4 bases, 9 bases remained unmatched. Per the germline V gene, CDR1 is SGHTA and CDR2 is FQGNSA. CDR3 sequence (DNA): TGTGCCAGCAGCTCGAGGGGAAGCGGGGGTTACAATGAGCAGTTCTTC. Amino acids: CASSSRGSGGYNEQFF.

Comment on this clone: The junction and the germline gene differ at one end; a read error may be behind it. The rearrangement joins TRBV4-1 to TRBJ1-2; 7 nucleotides match TRBD1. The CDR3 has 15 residues. The germline V gene encodes CDR1 MGHRA and CDR2 YSYEKL. The CDR3: CASSQFIGGWDSTYF. The CDR3 DNA is TGCGCCAGCAGCCAATTCATCGGAGGATGGGACAGCACCTACTTC.

The chain carries TRBV5-1 and TRBJ1-2, with TRBD1 identical over 10 bases. V lost 4 bases and J lost 2; bases outside the gene matches: 2. The CDR3 contains 14 residues. Per the germline V gene, CDR1 is SGHRS and CDR2 is YFSETQ. The CDR3 nucleotides are TGCGCCAGCAGCCGGGGACAGGGGAACTATGGCTACACCTTC. Amino acid sequence: CASSRGQGNYGYTF.

The chain is built from TRBV7-9 and TRBJ1-1, with D unclear. Germline CDR1 is SEHNR and CDR2 is FQNEAQ (reference sequence). This CDR3 region has 12 residues. Trimming pared 2 bases from V and 2 bases from J, leaving 3 bases between. As DNA, the CDR3 is TGTGCCAGCAGCTTATCTAACACTGAAGCTTTCTTT. Encoded protein: CASSLSNTEAFF.

The genes are TRBV5-1 and TRBJ2-1, with 13 bases identical to TRBD2. V lost 3 bases, J lost 7 bases, and 4 bases stayed unmatched. The CDR3 has 15 residues. Germline CDR1 and CDR2: SGHRS and YFSETQ. The CDR3 bases are TGCGCCAGCAGCTCTGGGACTAGCGGGATGAATGAGCAGTTCTTC. It is translated as CASSSGTSGMNEQFF.

The chain recombines TRBV6-6 with TRBJ1-1, with a tentative D call TRBD1 (5 bases). The germline CDR1 and CDR2 sequences are MNHNY and SVGAGI (reference sequence). The CDR3 contains 13 residues. V lost 11 bases and J lost 1, with 14 bases in between. Written as DNA, the CDR3 is TGTGCCTTACGAATCCAGGGGAACACTGAAGCTTTCTTT. Residues: CALRIQGNTEAFF.

V usage is TRBV30 and J usage is TRBJ2-3; 12 nucleotides match TRBD2. CDR1 GTSNPN and CDR2 SVGIG come from the germline V gene (reference sequence). The V segment lost 4 bases and the J segment 8 bases; nucleotides outside the gene matches: 4. The CDR3 has 13 residues. The CDR3 nucleotides are TGTGCCTGGAACGCACTAGCGGGAGGTACGCAGTATTTT. Protein product: CAWNALAGGTQYF.

The chain links TRBV28 to TRBJ1-1, with 7 positions matching TRBD1. The CDR3 has 13 residues. Germline-derived CDR1 and CDR2 are MDHEN and SYDVKM. Unmatched junction bases numbered 4, after V lost 6 bases and J lost 3 bases. CDR3 amino acids: CASRRDSYTEAFF. The CDR3 nucleotides read TGTGCCAGCAGGCGGGACAGCTACACTGAAGCTTTCTTT.

The chain combines TRBV19 with TRBJ1-5; 7 bases are shared with TRBD1. Germline CDR1 is LNHDA and CDR2 is SQIVND (reference sequence). CDR3 length equals 15 residues. V was pared by 4 bases and J by 7 bases, with 10 bases of the junction left unmatched. CDR3 DNA sequence: TGTGCCAGTAGTACCCGACAGGGACGGGGGCAGCCCCAGCATTTT. It translates to CASSTRQGRGQPQHF.

This sequence joins TRBV7-2 and TRBJ1-3, with 9 bases identical to TRBD1. This CDR3 is 15 amino acids long. Losses at the gene ends were 3 bases for V and 5 bases for J; bases not matched to a gene: 5. Germline CDR1 and CDR2: SGHTA and FQGNSA. The CDR3 nucleotides are TGTGCCAGCAGCTTCGGACAGGGGTACCGAAACACCATATATTTT. Amino acid sequence: CASSFGQGYRNTIYF. Complete variable domain (other parts from reference TRBV7-2 and TRBJ1-3): GAGVSQSPSNKVTEKGKDVELRCDPISGHTALYWYRQSLGQGLEFLIYFQGNSAPDKSGLPSDRFSAERTGGSVSTLTIQRTQQEDSAVYLCASSFGQGYRNTIYFGEGSWLTVV.

The chain joins TRBV28 to TRBJ2-1; D gene uncertain. Between the trimmed V and J ends, which lost 10 bases and 3 bases, there was a span of 13 bases. The CDR3 contains 13 residues. Germline CDR1 reads MDHEN; CDR2 reads SYDVKM. As DNA, the CDR3 is TGTGCCACCCTACCTGTCCGCTACAATGAGCAGTTCTTC. Translating gives CATLPVRYNEQFF.

CDR3 sequence reads: CASSSQGAGEDTEAFF. DNA for the CDR3: TGTGCCAGTAGCTCACAGGGGGCAGGCGAGGACACTGAAGCTTTCTTT. V is TRBV19 and J is TRBJ1-1; 9 positions agree with TRBD1. From germline, CDR1 is LNHDA and CDR2 SQIVND (reference sequence). J gave up 3 bases and V 6 bases, and 11 bases lay outside the gene matches. This CDR3 region has 16 residues.

J is TRBJ2-5 and V is TRBV7-3; 7 bases match TRBD2. J gave up 5 bases and V 4 bases, and 10 bases lay outside the gene matches. Germline loops: CDR1 SGHTA, CDR2 FQGTGA. This CDR3 spans 15 amino acids. CDR3 sequence: CASSSTGGGRETQYF. The CDR3 DNA reads TGTGCCAGCAGCTCGACGGGGGGAGGTCGGGAGACCCAGTACTTC.

The gene calls are TRBV6-6 and TRBJ2-1; D may be TRBD1 (6 bases). V gave up 5 bases and J gave up 3 bases, with 11 bases separating them. The CDR3 totals 14 residues. CDR1 and CDR2 from the germline V gene are MNHNY and SVGAGI (reference sequence). The CDR3, as DNA: TGTGCCAGCAGTCCCACAGGGAGCTACAATGAGCAGTTCTTC. It is translated as CASSPTGSYNEQFF.

In regard to this clone: Its ends do not fully match the called genes, so a read error is possible. V is TRBV27 and J is TRBJ1-1; D may be TRBD1 (5 bases). The germline gives CDR1 MNHEY, CDR2 SMNVEV (reference sequence). The CDR3 loop spans 14 amino acids. As DNA, the CDR3 is TGTGCCAGCAGCTTATACTTAGGGGACACTGAAGCTTTCTTT. It yields the protein CASSLYLGDTEAFF.

The V gene is TRBV27, the J gene TRBJ2-2; 8 bases align to TRBD2. Trimming at V came to 0 bases and at J to 0 bases, leaving 3 bases not matched to a gene. CDR1 MNHEY and CDR2 SMNVEV come from the germline V gene (reference sequence). The CDR3 consists of 17 residues. The CDR3 DNA reads TGTGCCAGCAGTTTATCCGTCGGGAGGGCGAACACCGGGGAGCTGTTTTTT. This codes for CASSLSVGRANTGELFF.